The 26 T cell receptor beta chains given below trace back to one sample, sequenced in a study of blood T cell repertoires in COVID-19. Here immunoSEQ multiplex PCR was the method, and the copy in TCRdb shows in-frame clones only, minus some. This table has 200,000 to 300,000 clones, 70% to 75% appearing once. The sequenced sample consisted of peripheral blood. All receptors derive from a woman of 80 years or more with acute or convalescent COVID-19.

The gene calls are TRBV12-3 or TRBV12-4 and TRBJ1-1; TRBD1 might be the D (6 bases). V lost 4 bases and J lost 4, with 10 bases in between. The length of the CDR3 is 13 residues. CDR3 sequence reads: CASSWDISTEAFF. CDR3 DNA sequence: TGTGCCAGCAGTTGGGACATTAGCACTGAAGCTTTCTTT.

This clone came up many times. The V call is TRBV2, the J call TRBJ2-7; a weak D match, TRBD2 (6 bases). The V gene lost 3 bases and the J gene lost 8 bases, with 11 bases spanning the gap. There are 12 residues in the CDR3. Germline V CDR1 and CDR2: SNHLY, FYNNEI. The CDR3 coding sequence is TGTGCCAGCAGTGAGTTGGCGGGAAAGCAGTACTTC. Protein sequence: CASSELAGKQYF.

This clone showed up just a few times. The chain combines TRBV29-1 with TRBJ1-2; D may be TRBD1 (6 bases). Between the trimmed V and J ends, which lost 5 bases and 6 bases, there was a span of 16 bases. Germline V lookup: CDR1 SQVTM, CDR2 ANQGSEA. The CDR3 runs 13 residues. CDR3 protein: CSVNQGLLNGYTF. The CDR3, as DNA: TGCAGCGTTAACCAGGGGCTCCTAAATGGCTACACCTTC.

The chain joins TRBV28 to TRBJ2-7, with TRBD1 as a possible D gene (6 bases). From germline, CDR1 is MDHEN and CDR2 SYDVKM. The CDR3 has 13 residues. Trimming cost V 4 bases and J 1 base, with 8 bases left between them. The DNA for the CDR3 is TGTGCCAGCAGTTCGGACAGTTCCTACGAGCAGTACTTC. Its translation is CASSSDSSYEQYF.

This chain links TRBV18 with TRBJ1-3; perhaps TRBD1 as D (6 bases). Germline lookup yields CDR1 KGHSH and CDR2 LQKENI. The CDR3 is 16 amino acids. With 6 bases removed from V and 0 bases from J, the gap between germline ends came to 15 bases. CDR3 in DNA: TGTGCCAGCTCTCGACAGGAACTCAACTCTGGAAACACCATATATTTT. This sequence encodes CASSRQELNSGNTIYF.

CDR3 DNA sequence: TGTGCCAGCAGTGAAAGGGGGGGGACTAGCACAGATACGCAGTATTTT. The encoded protein is CASSERGGTSTDTQYF. The chain is built from TRBV2 and TRBJ2-3; D is perhaps TRBD2 (7 bases). The V gene's germline CDR1 is SNHLY and CDR2 FYNNEI. This CDR3 has 16 residues. Trimming pared 2 bases from V and 0 bases from J, leaving 12 bases between.

This clone came up a few times. This chain connects TRBV19 to TRBJ2-2, with TRBD1 identical over 7 bases. CDR3 size: 15 residues. The germline V gene has CDR1 LNHDA and CDR2 SQIVND (reference sequence). V was clipped by 6 bases and J by 4 bases; unmatched bases: 8. The CDR3 DNA reads as TGTGCCAGTAGGGAGACAGGGCTTCTCACCGGGGAGCTGTTTTTT. It specifies CASRETGLLTGELFF.

The chain recombines TRBV19 with TRBJ1-6; TRBD1 might be the D (5 bases). Germline V gene sequence: CDR1 LNHDA, CDR2 SQIVND (reference sequence). The CDR3 runs 14 residues. V was pared by 5 bases and J by 7 bases, with 12 bases between. CDR3 region: CASSPTGNNSPLHF. The CDR3 DNA sequence: TGTGCCAGTAGTCCCACAGGCAACAATTCACCCCTCCACTTT.

The V and J genes are TRBV5-6 and TRBJ2-3, with TRBD2 as a possible D gene (6 bases). Between the trimmed V and J ends, which lost 0 bases and 5 bases, there was a span of 7 bases. CDR3 length equals 13 residues. Germline CDR1 and CDR2: SGHDT and YYEEEE. CDR3 in amino acids: CASSLAGEDTQYF. The DNA of the CDR3 is TGTGCCAGCAGCTTGGCGGGGGAAGATACGCAGTATTTT.

This chain uses TRBV19 with TRBJ2-1; 7 bases match TRBD1. Germline-derived CDR1 and CDR2 are LNHDA and SQIVND (reference sequence). J gave up 6 bases and V 6 bases, and 11 bases lay outside the gene matches. The length of the CDR3 is 15 residues. The CDR3 DNA follows: TGTGCCAGTAGGCCTAGGGGACAGCGCGGCAATGAGCAGTTCTTC. Its protein is CASRPRGQRGNEQFF.

V is TRBV30 and J is TRBJ1-5, with a weak D call TRBD1 (5 bases). Germline values: CDR1 GTSNPN, CDR2 SVGIG (reference sequence). The CDR3 has 13 amino acids. Trimming took 1 base from V and 7 from J, leaving 11 bases between them. The CDR3 sequence: CAWSDGGGQPQHF. CDR3 in DNA: TGTGCCTGGAGTGACGGGGGTGGCCAGCCCCAGCATTTT.

The chain couples TRBV11-2 to TRBJ2-1; 16 bases map to TRBD2. This CDR3 is built from 16 residues. Germline V gives CDR1 SGHAT, CDR2 FQNNGV. J was trimmed by 10 bases and V by 0 bases; bases with no gene match: 3. CDR3 DNA sequence: TGTGCCAGCAGCTTAGATGCGGGACTAGCGGGGGGGGAGCAGTTCTTC. Protein: CASSLDAGLAGGEQFF. The whole variable domain, remainder taken from reference TRBV11-2 and TRBJ2-1, is EAGVAQSPRYKIIEKRQSVAFWCNPISGHATLYWYQQILGQGPKLLIQFQNNGVVDDSQLPKDRFSAERLKGVDSTLKIQPAKLEDSAVYLCASSLDAGLAGGEQFFGPGTRLTVL.

V usage is TRBV7-2 and J usage is TRBJ2-7, with 9 bases that match TRBD1. The CDR3 sequence is 14 residues long. The germline gives CDR1 SGHTA, CDR2 FQGNSA. V lost 5 bases to trimming and J lost 7 bases; unmatched junction nucleotides: 9. CDR3 sequence (DNA): TGTGCCAGCAGCCCCGCGGGACAGGGAATAGAGCAGTACTTC. Translating gives CASSPAGQGIEQYF. Complete variable domain (other parts from reference TRBV7-2 and TRBJ2-7): GAGVSQSPSNKVTEKGKDVELRCDPISGHTALYWYRQSLGQGLEFLIYFQGNSAPDKSGLPSDRFSAERTGGSVSTLTIQRTQQEDSAVYLCASSPAGQGIEQYFGPGTRLTVT.

The chain has TRBV7-2 and TRBJ1-5; D not certain. V was trimmed by 2 bases and J by 2 bases, leaving 10 bases between them. The germline gives CDR1 SGHTA, CDR2 FQGNSA. The CDR3 consists of 15 residues. CDR3 loop: CASSLSSRGNQPQHF. DNA for the CDR3: TGTGCCAGCAGCTTATCGTCCCGCGGCAATCAGCCCCAGCATTTT.

CDR3: CASSLTGGKAQYF. The CDR3 bases are TGTGCCAGCAGTCTAACAGGGGGAAAGGCCCAGTACTTC. This chain links TRBV9 with TRBJ2-5, with 8 bases fitting TRBD1. The CDR3 runs to 13 residues. Germline-derived CDR1 and CDR2 are SGDLS and YYNGEE. V shed 5 bases, J shed 9 bases, and the junction held 9 bases outside the gene matches. The complete variable domain, with remaining parts taken from reference TRBV9 and TRBJ2-5, reads DSGVTQTPKHLITATGQRVTLRCSPRSGDLSVYWYQQSLDQGLQFLIQYYNGEERAKGNILERFSAQQFPDLHSELNLSSLELGDSALYFCASSLTGGKAQYFGPGTRLLVL.

This clone was seen only once. The V gene is TRBV27, the J gene TRBJ1-5; TRBD1 is a possible D gene (5 bases). V lost 2 bases and J lost 2, with 13 bases in between. This CDR3 is 16 amino acids long. Germline CDR1 and CDR2: MNHEY and SMNVEV (reference sequence). CDR3 loop: CASSLIAGLRNQPQHF. In nucleotides, the CDR3 is TGTGCCAGCAGTTTAATTGCAGGGTTGCGCAATCAGCCCCAGCATTTT.

This clone came up a few times. This sequence joins TRBV6-5 and TRBJ1-6; D might be TRBD1 (6 bases). Deletions cut 2 bases from V and 8 bases from J, with 13 bases between. The CDR3 extends over 15 amino acids. CDR1 is MNHEY and CDR2 is SVGAGI in the germline V gene. CDR3 sequence reads: CASSYRDTSHSPLHF. Written as DNA, the CDR3 is TGTGCCAGCAGTTACCGGGACACTTCTCATTCACCCCTCCACTTT.

The rearrangement links TRBV29-1 to TRBJ2-1; the D is unclear. The length of the CDR3 is 12 residues. Trimming took 7 bases from V and 3 from J, leaving 10 bases between them. CDR1 and CDR2 from the germline V gene are SQVTM and ANQGSEA. The CDR3 DNA sequence: TGCAGCGGCCTCCCCAGCTACAATGAGCAGTTCTTC. Encoded protein: CSGLPSYNEQFF.

This chain joins TRBV15 and TRBJ1-1; 7 nucleotides line up with TRBD1. Per germline, CDR1 LNHNV and CDR2 YYDKDF (reference sequence). The CDR3 contains 15 residues. V was clipped by 5 bases and J by 2 bases; unmatched bases: 8. The CDR3 bases are TGTGCCACCAGCCAACAGAGGACAGGAAACACTGAAGCTTTCTTT. This translates into CATSQQRTGNTEAFF.

The chain has TRBV5-5 and TRBJ2-6, with 7 bases identical to TRBD1. The CDR3 loop spans 17 amino acids. Per the germline V gene, CDR1 is SGHKS and CDR2 is YYEKEE (reference sequence). V was clipped by 0 bases and J by 4 bases; unmatched bases: 7. CDR3 region: CASSLGARGTGANVLTF. The CDR3, as DNA: TGTGCCAGCAGCTTGGGAGCCAGGGGGACCGGGGCCAACGTCCTGACTTTC. Full variable domain (rest looked up from reference TRBV5-5 and TRBJ2-6): DAGVTQSPTHLIKTRGQQVTLRCSPISGHKSVSWYQQVLGQGPQFIFQYYEKEERGRGNFPDRFSARQFPNYSSELNVNALLLGDSALYLCASSLGARGTGANVLTFGAGSRLTVL.

Written as DNA, the CDR3 is TGTGCCAGCAGCCCCAAGGGGGCACGGGAAAAACTGTTTTTT. Residues: CASSPKGAREKLFF. The chain is built from TRBV11-1 and TRBJ1-4; TRBD1 aligns across 7 bases. This CDR3 comprises 14 residues. The J segment lost 8 bases and the V segment lost 5 bases, leaving 8 bases of the junction unmatched. Germline V gene sequence: CDR1 SGHAT, CDR2 FQDESV (reference sequence).

The chain carries TRBV11-2 and TRBJ1-2; 7 bases align to TRBD1. The CDR3 consists of 15 residues. CDR1 and CDR2 from the germline V gene are SGHAT and FQNNGV. V dropped 1 base and J dropped 4; count of bases not matched to a gene: 6. CDR3 in DNA: TGTGCCAGCAGCTTAGTTGCAGGGGGTACCTATGGCTACACCTTC. This codes for CASSLVAGGTYGYTF.

The chain recombines TRBV7-2 with TRBJ2-7; TRBD2 is a possible D gene (5 bases). Trimming took 2 bases from V and 0 from J, leaving 11 bases between them. From germline, CDR1 is SGHTA and CDR2 FQGNSA. CDR3 length equals 15 residues. The CDR3 reads CASSLQADSSYEQYF. The CDR3 DNA is TGTGCCAGCAGCTTACAAGCGGATTCCTCCTACGAGCAGTACTTC.

CDR3 amino acids: CASSSLRTGNQPQHF. CDR3 sequence (DNA): TGTGCCAGTAGCAGCCTCCGGACAGGCAATCAGCCCCAGCATTTT. This sequence joins TRBV19 and TRBJ1-5; D might be TRBD1 (6 bases). This CDR3 has 15 residues. Germline V gives CDR1 LNHDA, CDR2 SQIVND (reference sequence). The V and J ends lost 6 bases and 2 bases respectively, with 14 bases between them.

The chain carries TRBV5-1 and TRBJ1-1; TRBD1 might be the D (5 bases). The length of the CDR3 is 14 residues. Germline V gene lookup returns CDR1 SGHRS and CDR2 YFSETQ. The V end was cut by 0 bases, the J end by 7 bases, with 13 bases between. Written as DNA, the CDR3 is TGCGCCAGCAGCTTGGCCGACCCAGGGCATGAAGCTTTCTTT. Encoded protein: CASSLADPGHEAFF.

The chain carries TRBV5-1 and TRBJ2-7; TRBD1 agrees at 9 bases. Germline V CDR1 and CDR2: SGHRS, YFSETQ. The CDR3 covers 14 residues. The ends lost 3 bases at V and 7 bases at J; junction bases unmatched: 8. Here the CDR3 reads CASSWGDREQEQYF. CDR3 DNA: TGCGCCAGCAGCTGGGGGGACAGGGAACAGGAGCAGTACTTC.